The rows below give T cell receptor beta chains drawn from one sample of a study of T-cell memory formation after mild COVID-19. TCRdb reanalysed the 5' RACE reads using MiXCR and keeps one entry per CDR3 protein. The sample lists roughly 130,000 distinct CDR3 sequences, approximately 15% seen once, with roughly 14% in the top ten. Sequencing was carried out using PBMCs or a T cell subset sorted from them (not recorded which). All receptors come from an adult woman who had mild COVID-19 (a few samples of this study predate the infection). Cell type and time point are not known. CDR3s include the opening cysteine and the closing phenylalanine or tryptophan. D genes are given only for firm matches. The size entry is marked missing in some rows and otherwise reads once, few, many or a size class.

CDR3 length	V gene	J gene	clone size	D gene	CDR3 protein
15	TRBV27	TRBJ2-7	NA	TRBD2	CASSSWGGGSYEQYF
14	TRBV15	TRBJ2-5	NA	TRBD2	CATSSGGAGETQYF
16	TRBV18	TRBJ2-7	few	NA	CASSPERHKLVYEQYF
13	TRBV20-1	TRBJ2-3	few	NA	CSARQGPTDTQYF
16	TRBV7-8	TRBJ2-3	few	TRBD2	CASSFKTSGGTDTQYF
11	TRBV29-1	TRBJ1-3	few	NA	CSVASGNTIYF
12	TRBV10-3	TRBJ2-7	NA	NA	CAISGAGYEQYF
18	TRBV5-5	TRBJ2-5	few	TRBD1	CASSPRVSGTGLQETQYF
14	TRBV5-1	TRBJ2-1	many	TRBD1	CASSLPDRVNEQFF
13	TRBV20-1	TRBJ1-5	few	TRBD1	CSASGGVEQPQHF
19	TRBV4-3	TRBJ2-1	few	TRBD2	CASSHGRDYLPPQPDEQFF
15	TRBV20-1	TRBJ1-3	NA	NA	CSARGENSGTRTIYF
13	TRBV30	TRBJ1-2	NA	NA	CAWNLGDRYGYTF
14	TRBV5-6	TRBJ2-5	few	TRBD2	CASSWGLAEETQYF
16	TRBV10-3	TRBJ2-3	many	TRBD1	CAISELTGATTDTQYF
13	TRBV5-1	TRBJ2-2	NA	NA	CASSADSTGELFF
15	TRBV4-1	TRBJ2-2	few	NA	CASSQGRANTGELFF
16	TRBV11-3	TRBJ2-1	few	NA	CASSLGTGGTYNEQFF
14	TRBV6-6	TRBJ1-1	few	NA	CASSYSAEGTEAFF
12	TRBV4-1	TRBJ1-2	NA	NA	CASSQGTLGYTF
17	TRBV6-5	TRBJ1-4	NA	NA	CASSYSMHTARGEKLFF
15	TRBV2	TRBJ2-7	NA	TRBD1	CASSAGGLSSYEQYF